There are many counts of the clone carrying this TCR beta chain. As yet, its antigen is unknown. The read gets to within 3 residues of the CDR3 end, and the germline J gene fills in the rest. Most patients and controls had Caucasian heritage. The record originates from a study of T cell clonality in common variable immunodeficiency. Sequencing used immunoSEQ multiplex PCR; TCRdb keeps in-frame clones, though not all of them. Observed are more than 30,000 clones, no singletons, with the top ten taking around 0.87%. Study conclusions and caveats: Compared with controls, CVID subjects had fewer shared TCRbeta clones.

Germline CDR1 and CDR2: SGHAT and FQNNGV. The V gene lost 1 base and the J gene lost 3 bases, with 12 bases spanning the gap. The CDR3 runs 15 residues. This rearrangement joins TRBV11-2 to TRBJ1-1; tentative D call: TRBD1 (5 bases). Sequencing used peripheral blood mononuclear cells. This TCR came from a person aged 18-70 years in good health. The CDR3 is CASSLVGREDTEAFF. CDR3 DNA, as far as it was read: TGTGCCAGCAGCTTAGTTGGCAGGGAGGACACTGAA.